These 29 T cell receptor beta chains share one sample of origin, sequenced in a study of cytomegalovirus exposure and HLA in healthy donors (dated by TCRdb to the late 2010s). The receptor library was made with the immunoSEQ multiplex PCR assay. A mixture of 60 forward primers for TCR Vbeta segments and 13 reverse primers for TCR Jbeta segments was used in the multiplex PCR. TCRdb limited this immuneACCESS table to in-frame rearrangements with V and J called. A share of clones is missing; checked studies link under half to unresolved V genes, and the rest is unexplained. The sample includes about 120,000 clones, with over 55% observed a single time. Of the sample, about 8.6% is held by the ten largest clones. The sequenced sample consisted of PBMCs. The receptors here all came from a man in his late teens or twenties in good health and CMV-seropositive.

CDR3 loop: CAISSRLAGDSYEQYV. The CDR3 DNA sequence: TGTGCCATCTCGAGCCGGTTAGCGGGGGACTCCTACGAGCAGTACGTC. The rearrangement joins TRBV10-3 to TRBJ2-7; 9 nucleotides align to TRBD2. The CDR3 is made up of 16 amino acids. The junction had 11 bases not matched to a gene; V was cut back by 8 bases and J by 0 bases. Germline V lookup: CDR1 ENHRY, CDR2 SYGVKD.

V gene TRBV6-5 combines with J gene TRBJ2-7, with D perhaps TRBD2 (7 bases). The V end was cut by 7 bases, the J end by 6 bases, with 22 bases between. Germline V CDR1 and CDR2: MNHEY, SVGAGI. The CDR3 covers 15 residues. The CDR3 is CASTPPGGGFGEQYF. CDR3 DNA sequence: TGTGCCAGCACCCCCCCGGGCGGGGGCTTTGGCGAGCAGTACTTC.

The rearrangement joins TRBV6-6 to TRBJ2-1; 7 bases line up with TRBD1. The CDR3 is 13 residues long. Germline assignment: CDR1 MNHNY and CDR2 SVGAGI (reference sequence). Trimming took 5 bases from V and 3 from J; bases not matched to a gene: 1. CDR3: CASSRDSYNEQFF. For the CDR3, the DNA is TGTGCCAGCAGTCGGGACAGCTACAATGAGCAGTTCTTC.

The chain carries TRBV19 and TRBJ2-2; 7 nucleotides line up with TRBD1. The CDR3 totals 13 residues. Per the germline V gene, CDR1 is LNHDA and CDR2 is SQIVND (reference sequence). V gave up 4 bases and J gave up 15 bases; unmatched junction bases: 11. CDR3 residues: CASSTPKSGQVFF. DNA for the CDR3: TGTGCCAGTAGTACCCCTAAGAGTGGACAGGTGTTTTTT. The full variable domain, its missing parts supplied by reference TRBV19 and TRBJ2-2, is DGGITQSPKYLFRKEGQNVTLSCEQNLNHDAMYWYRQDPGQGLRLIYYSQIVNDFQKGDIAEGYSVSREKKESFPLTVTSAQKNPTAFYLCASSTPKSGQVFFGEGSRLTVL.

This clone was picked up one time. The chain has TRBV27 and TRBJ2-3, with D possibly being TRBD2 (5 bases). The CDR3 contains 14 residues. V was clipped by 7 bases and J by 1 base, with 12 bases between them. The V gene's germline CDR1 is MNHEY and CDR2 SMNVEV (reference sequence). The CDR3 is CASTSIGGTDTQYF. The CDR3 DNA reads TGTGCCAGCACTTCCATCGGGGGCACAGATACGCAGTATTTT.

This clone was seen a single time. The J gene is TRBJ2-7, the V gene TRBV5-5, with 10 bases lining up with TRBD1. Germline assignment: CDR1 SGHKS and CDR2 YYEKEE (reference sequence). The CDR3 consists of 15 residues. After removal of 0 bases from V and 4 bases from J, the junction contained 4 bases not matched to a gene. The chain's CDR3 is CASSLEGTGAYEQYF. Here the CDR3 DNA reads TGTGCCAGCAGCTTGGAAGGGACAGGGGCGTACGAGCAGTACTTC.

In its sample, this clone was seen a few times. The V call is TRBV2, the J call TRBJ1-1, with D possibly TRBD1 on 6 matching bases. The germline CDR1 and CDR2 sequences are SNHLY and FYNNEI. The CDR3 has 18 amino acids. V lost 8 bases to trimming and J lost 3 bases, with 28 bases between them. DNA for the CDR3: TGTGCCAGCCGCCGAGGGGGGGCGGGGGCGGTGGGGGACACTGAAGCTTTCTTT. This translates into CASRRGGAGAVGDTEAFF.

The chain has TRBV7-7 and TRBJ2-3; possible D gene TRBD1, 6 bases. The germline V and J ends were trimmed by 0 bases and 4 bases, with 14 bases remaining between them. There are 16 residues in the CDR3. Germline V CDR1 and CDR2: SSHAT, FNYEAQ (reference sequence). The CDR3 is CASSLAWTAGADTQYF. The CDR3 DNA reads TGTGCCAGCAGCTTAGCTTGGACCGCAGGGGCAGATACGCAGTATTTT.

This clone is a singleton in its sample. The gene calls are TRBV28 and TRBJ2-3, with D tentatively TRBD1 (6 bases). Per germline, CDR1 MDHEN and CDR2 SYDVKM. CDR3 length: 16 residues. Trimming pared 8 bases from V and 8 bases from J, leaving 26 bases between. The CDR3 region is CASGIPSQGLGGTQYF. As DNA, the CDR3 is TGTGCCAGCGGTATCCCCTCCCAGGGGCTTGGGGGTACGCAGTATTTT.

V gene TRBV6-1 combines with J gene TRBJ2-7; TRBD1 matches 8 bases. CDR3 length: 14 residues. Germline lookup yields CDR1 MNHNS and CDR2 SASEGT. Trimming removed 4 bases from V and 4 bases from J; junction bases left unmatched: 6. CDR3 amino acids: CASSVQGERYEQYF. CDR3 DNA: TGTGCCAGCAGTGTACAGGGGGAGCGTTACGAGCAGTACTTC.

The chain couples TRBV14 to TRBJ2-3; TRBD2 agrees at 8 bases. CDR3 size: 15 residues. Germline values: CDR1 SGHDN, CDR2 FVKESK. V lost 5 bases, J lost 7 bases, and 11 bases stayed unmatched. CDR3 in amino acids: CASSSAGTRLYTQYF. The DNA of the CDR3 is TGTGCCAGCAGCTCGGCCGGGACTAGACTGTATACGCAGTATTTT.

The CDR3 protein is CTVYGGVYSNQPQHF. The CDR3, as DNA: TGCACCGTTTATGGGGGGGTCTATAGCAATCAGCCCCAGCATTTT. V is TRBV5-1 and J is TRBJ1-5; D possibly corresponds to TRBD1 (5 bases). CDR3 length: 15 residues. Germline V gene lookup returns CDR1 SGHRS and CDR2 YFSETQ. The whole variable domain, filled in from reference TRBV5-1 and TRBJ1-5, reads KAGVTQTPRYLIKTRGQQVTLSCSPISGHRSVSWYQQTPGQGLQFLFEYFSETQRNKGNFPGRFSGRQFSNSRSEMNVSTLELGDSALYLCTVYGGVYSNQPQHFGDGTRLSIL.

J is TRBJ2-7 and V is TRBV10-2; D may be TRBD2 (7 bases). Germline V gives CDR1 WSHSY, CDR2 SAAADI. The CDR3 extends over 12 amino acids. Trimming cost V 7 bases and J 5 bases, with 12 bases left between them. This CDR3 reads CASIGEGDEQYV. The CDR3 nucleotides read TGCGCCAGCATTGGGGAGGGGGACGAGCAGTACGTC.

The chain couples TRBV28 to TRBJ2-7; 8 nucleotides align to TRBD2. V was pared by 6 bases and J by 2 bases, with 3 bases of the junction left unmatched. Germline-derived CDR1 and CDR2 are MDHEN and SYDVKM. CDR3 size: 13 residues. The CDR3 DNA follows: TGTGCCAGCAGGGAAGCGGGGGCCTACGAGCAGTACGTC. This gives the protein CASREAGAYEQYV.

The J gene is TRBJ2-5, the V gene TRBV7-9; 8 positions agree with TRBD1. The trim removed 5 bases at V and 5 bases at J, leaving 4 bases unmatched. Germline CDR1 is SEHNR and CDR2 is FQNEAQ (reference sequence). CDR3 size: 13 residues. This CDR3 is CASSPGTGETQYF. CDR3 nucleotide sequence: TGTGCCAGCAGCCCTGGGACAGGCGAGACCCAGTACTTC.

This clone showed up just a few times. For the CDR3, the DNA is TGTGCCAGCAGCGGGTACACTGAAGCTTTCTTT. Its translation is CASSGYTEAFF. The chain combines TRBV2 with TRBJ1-1; D gene unclear. Germline V gene sequence: CDR1 SNHLY, CDR2 FYNNEI. The CDR3 extends over 11 amino acids. With 6 bases removed from V and 3 bases from J, the gap between germline ends came to 5 bases.

The V and J genes are TRBV28 and TRBJ2-1, with 9 bases fitting TRBD2. This CDR3 has 16 amino acids. V dropped 4 bases and J dropped 8; count of bases not matched to a gene: 12. CDR1 MDHEN and CDR2 SYDVKM come from the germline V gene. CDR3 in DNA: TGTGCCAGCAGTTCCCCTGGGGCTAGCGGGGACGATGAGCAGTTCTTC. Its translation is CASSSPGASGDDEQFF.

The V and J genes are TRBV18 and TRBJ1-2; D is perhaps TRBD1 (6 bases). V was pared by 4 bases and J by 6 bases, with 12 bases between. The CDR3 has 13 residues. Germline CDR1 KGHSH, CDR2 LQKENI. The DNA of the CDR3 is TGTGCCAGCTCACAAAGACAGGACGATGGCTACACCTTC. Encoded protein: CASSQRQDDGYTF.

This chain connects TRBV6-1 to TRBJ2-3; 13 nucleotides match TRBD2. The CDR3 is made up of 16 amino acids. V lost 3 bases, J lost 6 bases, and 6 bases stayed unmatched. Germline-derived CDR1 and CDR2 are MNHNS and SASEGT. CDR3 residues: CASSETSGGPGDTQYF. CDR3 nucleotide sequence: TGTGCCAGCAGTGAGACTAGCGGGGGGCCCGGGGATACGCAGTATTTT.

In DNA, the CDR3 is TGTGCCAGCTCCCTAACAGGGGATCAGCCCCAGCATTTT. Protein sequence: CASSLTGDQPQHF. The chain carries TRBV18 and TRBJ1-5; 7 bases match TRBD1. Germline trimming cut 6 bases from V and 5 bases from J; bases unmatched to any gene: 4. Germline V lookup: CDR1 KGHSH, CDR2 LQKENI. There are 13 residues in the CDR3.

The chain recombines TRBV7-9 with TRBJ2-3; TRBD1 aligns across 8 bases. The CDR3 contains 18 residues. V dropped 5 bases and J dropped 2; count of bases not matched to a gene: 15. The germline V gene encodes CDR1 SEHNR and CDR2 FQNEAQ (reference sequence). CDR3 DNA sequence: TGTGCCAGCAGCACGGGGACAGGCCCACTAATCACCACAGATACGCAGTATTTT. This translates into CASSTGTGPLITTDTQYF.

The chain links TRBV29-1 to TRBJ2-3; D remains ambiguous. CDR1 and CDR2 from the germline V gene are SQVTM and ANQGSEA. Trimming removed 3 bases from V and 4 bases from J, with 5 bases in between. The CDR3 sequence is 11 residues long. The CDR3 loop reads CSVERADTQYF. The CDR3 nucleotides read TGCAGCGTTGAGCGTGCAGATACGCAGTATTTT.

This clone was seen more than once but under ten times. The chain uses TRBV25-1 and TRBJ2-5; D might be TRBD2 (6 bases). V was shortened by 6 bases and J by 5 bases, with 22 bases between the two germline ends. The CDR3 sequence is 16 residues long. Germline-derived CDR1 and CDR2 are MGHDK and SYGVNS. The CDR3 sequence is CASSHGGRGPGETQYF. DNA for the CDR3: TGTGCCAGCAGCCACGGGGGTCGAGGCCCCGGGGAGACCCAGTACTTC. Looking up the rest from reference TRBV25-1 and TRBJ2-5 gives the full variable domain: EADIYQTPRYLVIGTGKKITLECSQTMGHDKMYWYQQDPGMELHLIHYSYGVNSTEKGDLSSESTVSRIRTEHFPLTLESARPSHTSQYLCASSHGGRGPGETQYFGPGTRLLVL.

J is TRBJ1-1 and V is TRBV18, with 9 bases matching TRBD1. The CDR3 covers 19 residues. Trimming took 4 bases from V and 1 from J; bases not matched to a gene: 16. The germline gives CDR1 KGHSH, CDR2 LQKENI. DNA of the CDR3: TGTGCCAGCTCACTAACCTCTTTAGGACAGGGGCATGGGAACACTGAAGCTTTCTTT. Encoded protein: CASSLTSLGQGHGNTEAFF.

The CDR3 nucleotides are TGTGCCAGCAGCTTCAAGGGGGGGAGGGGTACAGATACGCAGTATTTT. It translates to CASSFKGGRGTDTQYF. The chain employs TRBV7-2 and TRBJ2-3; TRBD2 is a possible D gene (7 bases). Trimming stripped 3 bases from V and 3 bases from J, with 16 bases between. The germline V gene has CDR1 SGHTA and CDR2 FQGNSA. The CDR3 runs 16 residues.

CDR3 DNA sequence: TGTGCCAGCAGCTCAACTCCTACTAGCCCGAGGGTGTATTTT. It specifies CASSSTPTSPRVYF. The rearrangement uses TRBV11-2 and TRBJ2-3; D perhaps matches TRBD2 (6 bases). Germline CDR1 reads SGHAT; CDR2 reads FQNNGV. The CDR3 contains 14 residues. The V gene lost 4 bases and the J gene lost 14 bases, with 22 bases spanning the gap.

V is TRBV6-5 and J is TRBJ2-7; the match to TRBD1 covers 10 bases. The length of the CDR3 is 13 residues. Germline V gene sequence: CDR1 MNHEY, CDR2 SVGAGI. After removal of 8 bases from V and 7 bases from J, the junction contained 8 bases not matched to a gene. The CDR3 nucleotides read TGTGCCAGCGGACCGGGACAGGGGAAAGAGCAGTACGTC. Translating it yields CASGPGQGKEQYV.

This clone occurred once. DNA for the CDR3: TGTGCCAGCAGCGTAGCTCTGGACATACAGGGGGCTGGCTACACCTTC. Residues: CASSVALDIQGAGYTF. The genes are TRBV9 and TRBJ1-2; TRBD1 aligns across 9 bases. The CDR3 spans 16 residues. Germline lookup yields CDR1 SGDLS and CDR2 YYNGEE. J lost 7 bases, V lost 0 bases, and 10 bases had no gene match.

CDR3 in amino acids: CASSPLTGYQETQYF. The CDR3 region has the DNA TGTGCCAGCAGCCCCTTAACAGGTTACCAAGAGACCCAGTACTTC. The J gene is TRBJ2-5, the V gene TRBV5-6; maybe TRBD1 (5 bases). The length of the CDR3 is 15 residues. V lost 4 bases and J 0 bases, leaving 13 bases between the germline ends. Germline CDR1 is SGHDT and CDR2 is YYEEEE.